A single count supports the clone carrying this T cell receptor beta chain. The data originate from a study of technical replicates of blood from a handful of donors. Profiling relied on immunoSEQ multiplex PCR, and the TCRdb table lists in-frame clones only, not all of them. The data show about 74,000 clones, with around 89% seen just once and under 0.5% held by the top ten. V was trimmed by 5 bases and J by 4 bases, leaving 6 bases between them. CDR1 is SGHVS, CDR2 FNYEAQ, per germline. This CDR3 comprises 12 residues. The sequence came from a human donor in good health. Material: T cells isolated from PBMCs. The gene calls are TRBV7-6 and TRBJ2-1; D unresolved. The CDR3 loop reads CASSISYNEQFF. The CDR3 region has the DNA TGTGCCAGCAGCATCTCGTACAATGAGCAGTTCTTC.